The rows below give T cell receptor beta chains drawn from one sample of a study of early T cells in non-severe SARS-CoV-2 infection. TCRdb fed the 5' RACE reads into MiXCR, producing one record per CDR3 protein. This sample has about 53,000 distinct CDR3 sequences, with 12% found just once. Material: whole blood, obtained at baseline. The receptor set was obtained from an adult who was a healthcare worker with PCR-confirmed SARS-CoV-2 infection or an uninfected control (not recorded which). Each CDR3 is given with its conserved first and last residue. The D gene is left open where the match is weak. Clone size is not always given. Where it is, it says once, few, many or a class for expanded clones.

TRBV7-6	many	TRBJ2-7	TRBD1	TGTGCCAGCAGCCCAGGGACAGGGGACGAGCAGTACTTC	CASSPGTGDEQYF
TRBV27	-	TRBJ2-7	TRBD2	TGTGCCAGCAGTCTTATGGGCGGGACTAGCGGTTACGAGCAGTACTTC	CASSLMGGTSGYEQYF
TRBV4-3	few	TRBJ2-7	TRBD1	TGCGCCAGCAGTCGAGACAGGGGCGACGAGCAGTACTTC	CASSRDRGDEQYF
TRBV20-1	-	TRBJ2-3	TRBD2	TGCAGTGCCCCCCTAGCGGGAGGATCAGATACGCAGTATTTT	CSAPLAGGSDTQYF
TRBV7-2	few	TRBJ2-2	-	TGTGCCAGCAGCTTGTACGAATCCGCGAACACCGGGGAGCTGTTTTTT	CASSLYESANTGELFF
TRBV2	few	TRBJ2-5	TRBD2	TGTGCCAGCAAATCTCTAGCGGGAGCACAAGAGACCCAGTACTTC	CASKSLAGAQETQYF
TRBV13	-	TRBJ1-6	-	TGTGCCAGCAGCTTAGTCAGGGACGATTCACCCCTCCACTTT	CASSLVRDDSPLHF
TRBV12-3/TRBV12-4	-	TRBJ1-2	TRBD1	TGTGCCAGCAGCCTACAGGGGGCGGACTATGGCTACACCTTC	CASSLQGADYGYTF
TRBV7-9	few	TRBJ2-5	-	TGTGCCAGCAGCTTAGCCCGAACGATACAAGAGACCCAGTACTTC	CASSLARTIQETQYF
TRBV9	-	TRBJ2-4	TRBD1	TGTGCCAGCAGCGGGCGGACAGGGGGCGACGGGAACATTCAGTACTTC	CASSGRTGGDGNIQYF
TRBV12-3/TRBV12-4	many	TRBJ1-6	-	TGTGCCAGCAGTTTAAAGTGGCCCGAACCAGGAGCCCTCCACTTT	CASSLKWPEPGALHF
TRBV20-1	-	TRBJ2-7	TRBD2	TGCAGTGCCTTAGGGACTAGCGGCTACGAGCAGTACTTC	CSALGTSGYEQYF
TRBV20-1	many	TRBJ1-2	-	TGCAGTGCACCAACCGACTATGGCTACACCTTC	CSAPTDYGYTF
TRBV20-1	few	TRBJ1-4	-	TGCAGTGCTCTACATGAAAAACTGTTTTTT	CSALHEKLFF
TRBV18	few	TRBJ2-1	-	TGTGCCAGCTCACCACCGAACAGCAATGAGCAGTTCTTC	CASSPPNSNEQFF
TRBV5-1	-	TRBJ2-1	TRBD2	TGCGCCAGCACCCAGACTAGCGGGAGGTGGAATGAGCAGTTCTTC	CASTQTSGRWNEQFF
TRBV6-2/TRBV6-3	-	TRBJ2-3	-	TGTGCCAGCAGTTACCGGGGACCCCCATTTTCCGTGGATACGCAGTATTTT	CASSYRGPPFSVDTQYF
TRBV24-1	few	TRBJ2-2	-	TGTGCCACCAGTGATACCGGACAGACCGGGGAGCTGTTTTTT	CATSDTGQTGELFF
TRBV18	-	TRBJ1-3	-	TGTGCCAGCTCAGACGGTTCTGCTGGAAACACCATATATTTT	CASSDGSAGNTIYF
TRBV5-4	-	TRBJ1-2	TRBD1	TGTGCCAGCAGCCCGAACCAGGGACAGGGGGTAGAGGGCTACACCTTC	CASSPNQGQGVEGYTF
TRBV5-1	few	TRBJ1-5	-	TGCGCCAGCAGGGGAGGGCGGGATAGCAATCAGCCCCAGCATTTT	CASRGGRDSNQPQHF
TRBV29-1	few	TRBJ1-6	-	TGCAGCGTGGCTGTAGGGATAAATTCACCCCTCCACTTT	CSVAVGINSPLHF
TRBV10-1	many	TRBJ1-6	-	TGCGCCAGCAGTGAGTCTGGGTCTTCACCCCTCCACTTT	CASSESGSSPLHF
TRBV6-5	-	TRBJ2-5	TRBD2	TGTGCCAGCAGTTACAGTGAGGCTAGCGGGAGTGAGACCCAGTACTTC	CASSYSEASGSETQYF
TRBV7-6	medium-sized	TRBJ2-7	TRBD1	TGTGCCAGCAGCTGGGACAGCTCCTACGAGCAGTACTTC	CASSWDSSYEQYF
TRBV14	few	TRBJ2-7	TRBD2	TGTGCCAGCAGCCCTTCGTGGGGGGGATTGTGGAGCGAGCAGTACTTC	CASSPSWGGLWSEQYF
TRBV7-2	-	TRBJ2-3	-	TGTGCCAGCAGCTTAGAACTAAGCACAGATACGCAGTATTTT	CASSLELSTDTQYF
TRBV12-3/TRBV12-4	few	TRBJ1-3	-	TGTGCCAGCAGTTTAAATCAGCTATCTGGAAACACCATATATTTT	CASSLNQLSGNTIYF
TRBV5-1	few	TRBJ2-1	TRBD1	TGCGCCAGCAGCCCCCGGGCGCAGGGGGCCAGCAATGAGCAGTTCTTC	CASSPRAQGASNEQFF
TRBV20-1	-	TRBJ2-7	TRBD2	TGCAGTGCTACAGACCCTGGGGGGGTTTCCCACGAGCAGTACTTC	CSATDPGGVSHEQYF
TRBV28	-	TRBJ2-7	TRBD2	TGTGCCAGCAGTATAGCGGGAGGACCCTACGAGCAGTACTTC	CASSIAGGPYEQYF
TRBV6-2/TRBV6-3	few	TRBJ1-1	-	TGTGCCAGCAGCCCTCGTAGGGGCACTGAAGCTTTCTTT	CASSPRRGTEAFF
TRBV7-9	few	TRBJ2-1	-	TGTGCCAGCAGCTTAACGAATAGCTTGGGTGAGCAGTTCTTC	CASSLTNSLGEQFF
TRBV5-5	few	TRBJ2-7	-	TGTGCCAGCAGCTTGCGGGGGTCCCAGCAGTACTTC	CASSLRGSQQYF
TRBV28	few	TRBJ2-2	-	TGTGCCAGCAGAGAAGGTCTGCTCAGCGCCGGGGAGCTGTTTTTT	CASREGLLSAGELFF
TRBV6-2/TRBV6-3	few	TRBJ2-7	-	TGTGCCAGCACCTCGGGACTTCGGGAGCAGTACTTC	CASTSGLREQYF
TRBV18	-	TRBJ1-5	-	TGTGCCAGCTCACCAGGTATGAGCAATCAGCCCCAGCATTTT	CASSPGMSNQPQHF
TRBV13	-	TRBJ2-4	-	TGTGCCAGCAGCTTAGGAAGTCACCAGTCTAAAAACATTCAGTACTTC	CASSLGSHQSKNIQYF
TRBV6-5	few	TRBJ2-7	TRBD2	TGTGCCAGCAGTTACCGTGGGACTAGCGAGCAGTACTTC	CASSYRGTSEQYF
TRBV11-2	-	TRBJ2-5	-	TGTGCCAGCAGCTACAGATTCCAAGAGACCCAGTACTTC	CASSYRFQETQYF
TRBV20-1	few	TRBJ2-1	-	TGCAGTGCTTGGAGCGGGCTGACCTACAATGAGCAGTTCTTC	CSAWSGLTYNEQFF
TRBV28	-	TRBJ2-7	TRBD2	TGTGCCAGCAGCTTGACTAGCGTATCCTACGAGCAGTACTTC	CASSLTSVSYEQYF
TRBV10-2	few	TRBJ2-7	TRBD2	TGCGCCAGCAGTGACCTGGGACTAGCCACCTACGAGCAGTACTTC	CASSDLGLATYEQYF
TRBV5-6	many	TRBJ2-1	TRBD1	TGTGCCAGCAGCCCCAGGACAGGAAGTTACAATGAGCAGTTCTTC	CASSPRTGSYNEQFF
TRBV20-1	many	TRBJ2-1	TRBD2	TGCAGTGCTAGTCGAAGGCGGGAGGGCCCTGAGCAGTTCTTC	CSASRRREGPEQFF
TRBV5-1	-	TRBJ2-7	TRBD2	TGCGCCAGCAGCATCCGGACTAGCGGGAGCTACGAGCAGTACTTC	CASSIRTSGSYEQYF
TRBV7-2	-	TRBJ2-4	-	TGTGCCAGCAGCTTAGATCAGGGGCTCATTCAGTACTTC	CASSLDQGLIQYF
TRBV20-1	-	TRBJ2-3	-	TGCAGTGCTAGCCAGGAGTCCGGGAGTCAGTATTTT	CSASQESGSQYF
TRBV7-6	many	TRBJ2-3	-	TGTGCCAGCAGCCGAGGTCCAGATACGCAGTATTTT	CASSRGPDTQYF
TRBV3-1	many	TRBJ2-5	TRBD2	TGTGCCAGCAGCCTCCGACTCGGGGGGAGCGAGACCCAGTACTTC	CASSLRLGGSETQYF
TRBV16	many	TRBJ2-7	-	TGTGCCAGCAGCGAGATAGCCTACAGCTCCTACGAGCAGTACTTC	CASSEIAYSSYEQYF
TRBV7-2	-	TRBJ1-2	-	TGTGCCAGCAGCCTATCAGACACCTATGGCTACACCTTC	CASSLSDTYGYTF
TRBV2	-	TRBJ2-7	TRBD1	TGTGCCAGCTCCCTCGAGGGGGCGGCCTACGAGCAGTACTTC	CASSLEGAAYEQYF
TRBV6-5	few	TRBJ2-5	TRBD2	TGTGCCAGCAGTTACGATCCGGGAGGGGATGAGACCCAGTACTTC	CASSYDPGGDETQYF
TRBV5-1	few	TRBJ2-1	-	TGCGCCAGCAGCCCGGTCACGGGGGCGAACAATGAGCAGTTCTTC	CASSPVTGANNEQFF
TRBV18	many	TRBJ1-3	-	TGTGCCAGCTCACCCGTGGACACGGGAAACACCATATATTTT	CASSPVDTGNTIYF
TRBV5-6	-	TRBJ2-5	-	TGTGCCAGCAGCTTGGTAGGGGGCCAAGAGACCCAGTACTTC	CASSLVGGQETQYF
TRBV29-1	-	TRBJ2-1	TRBD2	TGCAGCGTTGCGTGGTCGGCGGGAGCGGCTGAGCAGTTCTTC	CSVAWSAGAAEQFF
TRBV6-6	few	TRBJ1-2	-	TGTGCCAGTTGGCAGAGGGGAGGGCAACACTATGGCTACACCTTC	CASWQRGGQHYGYTF